The 32 T cell receptor beta chains below all came from one sample that was sequenced in a study of cytomegalovirus exposure and HLA in healthy donors. Primers for the PCR totalled 60 Vbeta and 13 Jbeta. Libraries were prepared by immunoSEQ multiplex PCR; TCRdb keeps only in-frame clonotypes and omits some of them. The sample contains some 140,000 clones, about 78% of which appear only once. The source material was PBMCs. The source of these receptors is a man aged 50 or older in good health and CMV-seronegative.

This clone was seen a handful of times. The J gene is TRBJ1-2, the V gene TRBV10-3; 7 bases line up with TRBD1. The J segment lost 4 bases and the V segment lost 3 bases, leaving 2 bases of the junction unmatched. CDR3 length equals 13 residues. Germline CDR1 and CDR2: ENHRY and SYGVKD. The DNA for the CDR3 is TGTGCCATCAGTGATGGGACAGCCTATGGCTACACCTTC. As protein: CAISDGTAYGYTF.

This clone was recorded once. This rearrangement joins TRBV9 to TRBJ2-7, with 10 nucleotides matching TRBD1. The CDR3 is 16 residues long. Per the germline V gene, CDR1 is SGDLS and CDR2 is YYNGEE. Trimming cost V 4 bases and J 4 bases; bases outside gene matches: 11. The CDR3 loop reads CASSRNPGQGIYEQYF. Written as DNA, the CDR3 is TGTGCCAGCAGCAGGAACCCGGGACAGGGGATTTACGAGCAGTACTTC. The complete variable domain, with remaining parts taken from reference TRBV9 and TRBJ2-7, reads DSGVTQTPKHLITATGQRVTLRCSPRSGDLSVYWYQQSLDQGLQFLIQYYNGEERAKGNILERFSAQQFPDLHSELNLSSLELGDSALYFCASSRNPGQGIYEQYFGPGTRLTVT.

The chain carries TRBV28 and TRBJ1-2; possibly TRBD1 for D (6 bases). CDR3 length equals 12 residues. Trimming shortened V by 4 bases and J by 7 bases, and 10 bases separated the two germline ends. Looked up from germline, CDR1 is MDHEN and CDR2 is SYDVKM. The CDR3 nucleotides read TGTGCCAGCAGTTGGGGGGGCAGTGGCTACACCTTC. Translation: CASSWGGSGYTF.

The rearrangement uses TRBV14 and TRBJ1-4, with D unresolved. Trimming removed 1 base from V and 3 bases from J, with 15 bases in between. The CDR3 is made up of 17 amino acids. CDR1 is SGHDN and CDR2 is FVKESK in the germline V gene. The CDR3 DNA reads as TGTGCCAGCAGCCAAGTAAGGTTATCGGGAGCTAATGAAAAACTGTTTTTT. Translated, it gives CASSQVRLSGANEKLFF.

The CDR3 loop reads CASSPAERPRYNEQFF. The CDR3 nucleotides are TGTGCCAGCAGCCCGGCCGAGCGACCGAGATACAATGAGCAGTTCTTC. The rearrangement links TRBV11-2 to TRBJ2-1; D uncertain. The germline V gene encodes CDR1 SGHAT and CDR2 FQNNGV. Deletions cut 5 bases from V and 4 bases from J, with 18 bases between. There are 16 residues in the CDR3.

V and J are TRBV28 and TRBJ1-4; D may be TRBD1 (6 bases). V lost 4 bases, J lost 7 bases, and 19 bases lay in between. The CDR3 runs 16 residues. Per the germline V gene, CDR1 is MDHEN and CDR2 is SYDVKM. CDR3 nucleotides: TGTGCCAGCAGTTCCACACTGCGGGGGGCCGGTGAAAAACTGTTTTTT. Protein sequence: CASSSTLRGAGEKLFF.

V usage is TRBV7-6 and J usage is TRBJ2-1, with 12 bases aligning to TRBD2. CDR3 length: 15 amino acids. Germline loops: CDR1 SGHVS, CDR2 FNYEAQ. V lost 5 bases and J lost 6; bases outside the gene matches: 5. The CDR3 coding sequence is TGTGCCAGCAGCCCAAGACTAGCGGGAGCCAATGAGCAGTTCTTC. Translation gives CASSPRLAGANEQFF. Complete variable domain (other parts from reference TRBV7-6 and TRBJ2-1): GAGVSQSPRYKVTKRGQDVALRCDPISGHVSLYWYRQALGQGPEFLTYFNYEAQQDKSGLPNDRFSAERPEGSISTLTIQRTEQRDSAMYRCASSPRLAGANEQFFGPGTRLTVL.

This clone has just one count. The rearrangement links TRBV10-3 to TRBJ2-3; the match to TRBD2 covers 12 bases. Trimming removed 7 bases from V and 1 base from J; junction bases left unmatched: 21. This CDR3 spans 21 amino acids. Germline V gives CDR1 ENHRY, CDR2 SYGVKD. The CDR3 spells CAITPSGIGTSGPVGTDTQYF. The CDR3, as DNA: TGTGCCATCACCCCTTCCGGCATCGGGACTAGCGGGCCGGTCGGCACAGATACGCAGTATTTT.

The chain links TRBV29-1 to TRBJ2-1, with 7 bases identical to TRBD2. CDR1 and CDR2 (germline): SQVTM, ANQGSEA. The V gene end was trimmed by 7 bases and the J gene end by 10 bases; junction bases not matched to a gene: 4. The CDR3 runs 10 residues. The CDR3 reads CSAREVEQFF. CDR3 DNA: TGCAGCGCCCGGGAGGTAGAGCAGTTCTTC.

This chain connects TRBV5-1 to TRBJ1-1; perhaps TRBD1 as D (6 bases). V lost 4 bases, J lost 1 base, and 8 bases lay in between. The CDR3 sequence is 13 residues long. Germline-derived CDR1 and CDR2 are SGHRS and YFSETQ. For the CDR3, the DNA is TGCGCCAGCAGCCTACAGGGGAACACTGAAGCTTTCTTT. Translation gives CASSLQGNTEAFF.

The chain joins TRBV23-1 to TRBJ1-5, with a weak D call TRBD1 (6 bases). TRBV23-1 is noted as an ORF with a role that remains uncertain. This CDR3 is built from 16 residues. The germline V and J ends were trimmed by 6 bases and 5 bases, with 20 bases remaining between them. The CDR3 sequence is CASSPGGQGSYQPQHF. The CDR3 DNA reads as TGCGCCAGCAGCCCGGGGGGGCAGGGATCATATCAGCCCCAGCATTTT.

The rearrangement joins TRBV21-1 to TRBJ1-4; TRBD1 is the table's D call and was not checked against the DNA. TRBV21-1 is a listed pseudogene. The CDR3 sequence is 15 residues long. The CDR3 DNA reads TGTGCCAGCAGCAAGTCGGAGGGGGCTTATGAAAAACTGTTTTTT. Its protein is CASSKSEGAYEKLFF.

The CDR3 nucleotides are TGTGCCAGCAGTCCCACAGGGGGCAGAAGGGAGCCCCAGCATTTT. Translation gives CASSPTGGRREPQHF. This chain joins TRBV28 and TRBJ1-5; 9 bases match TRBD1. The CDR3 length is 15 residues. V lost 5 bases to trimming and J lost 8 bases; unmatched junction nucleotides: 10. Per germline, CDR1 MDHEN and CDR2 SYDVKM.

V gene TRBV19 combines with J gene TRBJ2-1; a weak D match, TRBD1 (5 bases). From germline, CDR1 is LNHDA and CDR2 SQIVND (reference sequence). V lost 6 bases and J 7 bases, leaving 19 bases between the germline ends. The CDR3 has 15 amino acids. CDR3 in DNA: TGTGCCAGTAGCCCCCGACGGACAAGCATTAATGAGCAGTTCTTC. The encoded protein is CASSPRRTSINEQFF. The full variable domain, with the rest looked up from reference TRBV19 and TRBJ2-1, is DGGITQSPKYLFRKEGQNVTLSCEQNLNHDAMYWYRQDPGQGLRLIYYSQIVNDFQKGDIAEGYSVSREKKESFPLTVTSAQKNPTAFYLCASSPRRTSINEQFFGPGTRLTVL.

As concerns this clone: In the same sample, other DNA sequences code for this CDR3. V usage is TRBV28 and J usage is TRBJ2-2; perhaps TRBD2 as D (5 bases). This CDR3 spans 12 amino acids. V shed 2 bases and J shed 8 bases, with 6 bases lying between them. Germline V gives CDR1 MDHEN, CDR2 SYDVKM. Here the CDR3 reads CASSLRDGELFF. DNA for the CDR3: TGTGCCAGCAGTTTACGGGATGGGGAGCTGTTTTTT.

This clone appeared many times. The V call is TRBV5-1, the J call TRBJ1-1; tentative D call: TRBD1 (5 bases). The CDR3 has 14 amino acids. The ends were cut back, 0 bases at V and 3 bases at J, with 9 bases in the middle. CDR1 and CDR2 (germline): SGHRS, YFSETQ. CDR3 DNA sequence: TGCGCCAGCAGCTTGGAATGGGGGGACACTGAAGCTTTCTTT. Amino acids: CASSLEWGDTEAFF.

J is TRBJ2-5 and V is TRBV18; D might be TRBD1 (6 bases). The V gene lost 5 bases and the J gene lost 5 bases, with 15 bases spanning the gap. Germline V CDR1 and CDR2: KGHSH, LQKENI. The CDR3 loop spans 14 amino acids. DNA for the CDR3: TGTGCCAGCTCATTACAACAGGGAGCCGAGACCCAGTACTTC. Its translation is CASSLQQGAETQYF.

The CDR3 protein is CASKRGRGGDEQFF. CDR3 coding DNA: TGTGCCAGCAAAAGAGGCCGGGGAGGCGATGAGCAGTTCTTC. The chain has TRBV27 and TRBJ2-1, with D perhaps TRBD2 (6 bases). Germline CDR1 and CDR2: MNHEY and SMNVEV (reference sequence). The CDR3 sequence is 14 residues long. Between the trimmed V and J ends, which lost 7 bases and 8 bases, there was a span of 18 bases.

The chain combines TRBV2 with TRBJ1-2, with D hard to call. The CDR3 totals 14 residues. V lost 7 bases to trimming and J lost 4 bases, with 16 bases between them. Germline values: CDR1 SNHLY, CDR2 FYNNEI. The CDR3 protein is CASTPGGSSYGYTF. The CDR3 bases are TGTGCCAGCACCCCAGGCGGGTCCTCCTATGGCTACACCTTC.

Turning to this clone: Other nucleotide sequences in the sample specify the same CDR3. The gene calls are TRBV28 and TRBJ2-3; D is perhaps TRBD2 (6 bases). V was trimmed by 3 bases and J by 3 bases, leaving 10 bases between them. The CDR3 is 14 residues long. The germline gives CDR1 MDHEN, CDR2 SYDVKM. For the CDR3, the DNA is TGTGCCAGCAGTTTGGGTGGGGGGACAGATACGCAGTATTTT. Translation gives CASSLGGGTDTQYF.

The chain uses TRBV18 and TRBJ2-5; 7 bases are a match to TRBD1. Germline assignment: CDR1 KGHSH and CDR2 LQKENI. The CDR3 runs to 15 residues. With V trimmed by 4 bases and J by 2 bases, 7 bases remained unmatched. CDR3 protein: CASSLLRDRQETQYF. CDR3 nucleotide sequence: TGTGCCAGCTCACTACTCCGGGACAGACAAGAGACCCAGTACTTC.

The chain has TRBV2 and TRBJ2-1; D is unresolved. From germline, CDR1 is SNHLY and CDR2 FYNNEI. CDR3 length: 13 amino acids. V lost 8 bases and J lost 8, with 16 bases in between. This CDR3 is CASLRPGRDEQFF. DNA of the CDR3: TGTGCCAGCTTACGGCCTGGGCGCGATGAGCAGTTCTTC.

The table lists this clone with a count of one. The genes are TRBV29-1 and TRBJ2-7; a possible D gene is TRBD1 (6 bases). V lost 6 bases to trimming and J lost 3 bases, with 18 bases between them. Per germline, CDR1 SQVTM and CDR2 ANQGSEA. The CDR3 runs 14 residues. The CDR3 is CSVTLPGHVYEQYF. CDR3 bases: TGCAGCGTCACCCTCCCGGGACACGTCTACGAGCAGTACTTC.

The chain has TRBV5-8 and TRBJ1-2, with D maybe TRBD1 (6 bases). The germline gives CDR1 SGHTS, CDR2 YDEGEE. The germline V and J ends were trimmed by 4 bases and 3 bases, with 7 bases remaining between them. CDR3 length equals 12 residues. CDR3 coding DNA: TGTGCCAGCAGCCAGGGGTACTATGGCTACACCTTC. This codes for CASSQGYYGYTF.

This clone was found once. The chain joins TRBV7-8 to TRBJ1-5, with 12 bases aligning to TRBD1. Germline V lookup: CDR1 SGHVS, CDR2 FQNEAQ. The CDR3 sequence is 20 residues long. With 5 bases clipped from V and 4 bases from J, the junction kept 18 bases outside the gene matches. CDR3 sequence: CASSPITGTGGVYINQPQHF. The CDR3 DNA reads TGTGCCAGCAGCCCGATAACCGGGACAGGGGGCGTGTACATTAATCAGCCCCAGCATTTT.

This chain links TRBV5-1 with TRBJ1-2; possible D gene TRBD1, 6 bases. With 0 bases removed from V and 5 bases from J, the gap between germline ends came to 14 bases. CDR3 size: 15 residues. The germline CDR1 and CDR2 sequences are SGHRS and YFSETQ. CDR3 coding DNA: TGCGCCAGCAGCTTGGGGGCAGGGGACGTTTATGGCTACACCTTC. Its translation is CASSLGAGDVYGYTF.

This sequence joins TRBV5-6 and TRBJ2-1; D is perhaps TRBD2 (5 bases). This CDR3 contains 16 residues. Germline assignment: CDR1 SGHDT and CDR2 YYEEEE. V was shortened by 3 bases and J by 3 bases, with 16 bases between the two germline ends. The CDR3 sequence is CASSYPVTGIYNEQFF. The DNA of the CDR3 is TGTGCCAGCAGCTACCCTGTAACCGGGATCTACAATGAGCAGTTCTTC.

This clone was seen only a few times. The rearrangement joins TRBV28 to TRBJ1-2; no firm D call. The germline V and J ends were trimmed by 5 bases and 4 bases, with 8 bases remaining between them. This CDR3 has 12 amino acids. From germline, CDR1 is MDHEN and CDR2 SYDVKM. CDR3 DNA sequence: TGTGCCAGCAGTACTAGCGGCTATGGCTACACCTTC. It encodes CASSTSGYGYTF.

The V call is TRBV28, the J call TRBJ1-4; a weak D match, TRBD1 (6 bases). CDR1 is MDHEN and CDR2 is SYDVKM in the germline V gene. The CDR3 runs to 15 residues. V was shortened by 2 bases and J by 8 bases, with 15 bases between the two germline ends. CDR3 sequence: CASSLISGGREKLFF. CDR3 bases: TGTGCCAGCAGTTTAATCTCGGGGGGCAGAGAAAAACTGTTTTTT. The variable domain in full, with the rest retrieved from reference TRBV28 and TRBJ1-4, is DVKVTQSSRYLVKRTGEKVFLECVQDMDHENMFWYRQDPGLGLRLIYFSYDVKMKEKGDIPEGYSVSREKKERFSLILESASTNQTSMYLCASSLISGGREKLFFGSGTQLSVL.

The chain has TRBV7-9 and TRBJ2-2; 9 bases map to TRBD1. CDR3 length: 16 amino acids. Germline V gene sequence: CDR1 SEHNR, CDR2 FQNEAQ (reference sequence). The junction had 4 bases not matched to a gene; V was cut back by 3 bases and J by 2 bases. The CDR3: CASSLRTGVNTGELFF. DNA for the CDR3: TGTGCCAGCAGCTTGCGGACAGGGGTTAACACCGGGGAGCTGTTTTTT. Full variable domain (outside the CDR3, taken from reference TRBV7-9 and TRBJ2-2): DTGVSQNPRHKITKRGQNVTFRCDPISEHNRLYWYRQTLGQGPEFLTYFQNEAQLEKSRLLSDRFSAERPKGSFSTLEIQRTEQGDSAMYLCASSLRTGVNTGELFFGEGSRLTVL.

V gene TRBV9 combines with J gene TRBJ1-1; 11 nucleotides agree with TRBD1. V dropped 2 bases and J dropped 4; count of bases not matched to a gene: 4. The CDR3 runs to 15 residues. Per the germline V gene, CDR1 is SGDLS and CDR2 is YYNGEE. This CDR3 is CASSVTGTGGTEAFF. The CDR3 nucleotides read TGTGCCAGCAGCGTTACCGGGACAGGGGGCACTGAAGCTTTCTTT.

V gene TRBV6-5 combines with J gene TRBJ2-3; no clear D. In germline, CDR1 is MNHEY, CDR2 SVGAGI. CDR3 length: 14 amino acids. Between the trimmed V and J ends, which lost 5 bases and 1 base, there was a span of 10 bases. Written as DNA, the CDR3 is TGTGCCAGCAGTCTCGCGGCCGGCACAGATACGCAGTATTTT. This codes for CASSLAAGTDTQYF.